This T cell receptor beta chain is from a study of OX40 agonist ivuxolimab in advanced cancers. The wider study: Three patients showed partial responses: one hepatocellular carcinoma and two cutaneous melanoma cases.

Sequencing was performed with immunoSEQ multiplex PCR; in TCRdb, only in-frame clones are kept and a portion is missing. The sample includes tens of thousands of clones, about 82% of them seen just once. The sequence came from an adult with an advanced solid tumor such as melanoma, head and neck, liver or kidney cancer. Sequences were derived from CD4+ or CD8+ T cells sorted from blood, sampled in a trial of the OX40 agonist ivuxolimab.

The CDR3 loop reads CASSLARGPYEQYF. The CDR3 DNA reads TGCGCCAGCAGCTTGGCCAGGGGGCCCTACGAGCAGTACTTC. The rearrangement links TRBV5-1 to TRBJ2-7, with 8 bases fitting TRBD1. Germline V gene sequence: CDR1 SGHRS, CDR2 YFSETQ. The CDR3 is made up of 14 amino acids. Germline trimming cut 0 bases from V and 2 bases from J; bases unmatched to any gene: 1.